Below are 13 T cell receptor beta chains sequenced from a single sample in a study of blood T cell repertoires in COVID-19. Clones were read by immunoSEQ multiplex PCR, and TCRdb kept only the in-frame ones, dropping some. The sample has approximately 28,000 clones, roughly 90% seen once; the top ten hold roughly 7.9%. Input material: peripheral blood. The receptors were sampled from a man aged 70-80 years with active or convalescent COVID-19.

This clone was counted once. This chain uses TRBV6-2 or TRBV6-3 with TRBJ2-7; possibly TRBD2 for D (6 bases). V was trimmed by 5 bases and J by 1 base, leaving 18 bases between them. Germline-derived CDR1 and CDR2 are MNHEY and SVGEGT. CDR3 length equals 16 residues. Here the CDR3 DNA reads TGTGCCAGCAGTCCCCTCGGGCGGGAAGGGTCCTACGAGCAGTACGTC. Residues: CASSPLGREGSYEQYV.

This chain uses TRBV15 with TRBJ2-1, with TRBD2 identical over 11 bases. The germline V gene encodes CDR1 LNHNV and CDR2 YYDKDF (reference sequence). With V trimmed by 4 bases and J by 12 bases, 11 bases remained unmatched. This CDR3 is 15 amino acids long. This chain's CDR3 is CATSNGGVAGGRQFF. CDR3 sequence (DNA): TGTGCCACCAGCAACGGGGGGGTAGCGGGAGGGCGGCAGTTCTTC.

This clone was seen a few times. The V gene is TRBV12-2, the J gene TRBJ2-1; TRBD2 reflects the table's D call only, with no check against the DNA. TRBV12-2 is reported as a pseudogene. The CDR3 consists of 19 residues. The CDR3 sequence is CASRLTPGTSGYAYNEQFF. In DNA form, the CDR3 reads TGTGCAAGTCGCTTAACCCCCGGGACTAGCGGGTATGCCTACAATGAGCAGTTCTTC.

J is TRBJ1-2 and V is TRBV29-1; 7 bases map to TRBD1. Germline assignment: CDR1 SQVTM and CDR2 ANQGSEA. The CDR3 covers 11 residues. V gave up 7 bases and J gave up 8 bases; unmatched junction bases: 7. The CDR3, as DNA: TGCAGCGCTACGACAGGGAGCGGCTACACCTTC. Translating it yields CSATTGSGYTF.

The chain links TRBV18 to TRBJ1-2; D may be TRBD1 (6 bases). Between the trimmed V and J ends, which lost 3 bases and 0 bases, there was a span of 11 bases. Germline CDR1 and CDR2: KGHSH and LQKENI. This CDR3 is 15 amino acids long. The CDR3 bases are TGTGCCAGCTCACCCACACAGGGAACTAACTATGGCTACACCTTC. Its translation is CASSPTQGTNYGYTF.

This clone showed up just once. The genes are TRBV6-5 and TRBJ2-7; 9 bases are shared with TRBD1. From germline, CDR1 is MNHEY and CDR2 SVGAGI. CDR3 length: 14 residues. J was trimmed by 12 bases and V by 6 bases; bases with no gene match: 15. CDR3 protein: CASRLDRGNPGLYF. The CDR3 DNA sequence: TGTGCCAGCAGATTGGACAGGGGAAACCCGGGTCTGTACTTC.

The CDR3 here is CASSLGWSGTSGGVETQYF. The CDR3 DNA is TGCGCCAGCAGCTTGGGTTGGTCCGGGACTAGCGGTGGGGTTGAGACCCAGTACTTC. The chain is built from TRBV5-1 and TRBJ2-5; 11 bases agree with TRBD2. Germline trimming cut 0 bases from V and 5 bases from J; bases unmatched to any gene: 15. CDR3 length: 19 amino acids. Germline loops: CDR1 SGHRS, CDR2 YFSETQ.

The chain links TRBV7-6 to TRBJ2-7; a weak D match, TRBD1 (5 bases). Trimming shortened V by 3 bases and J by 2 bases, and 11 bases separated the two germline ends. This CDR3 is 14 amino acids long. The germline V gene has CDR1 SGHVS and CDR2 FNYEAQ. In DNA, the CDR3 is TGTGCCAGCAGCTTGGGGCAGGGAACCTACGAGCAGTACTTC. This gives the protein CASSLGQGTYEQYF.

J is TRBJ2-3 and V is TRBV27; 7 bases map to TRBD2. Germline loops: CDR1 MNHEY, CDR2 SMNVEV (reference sequence). There are 16 residues in the CDR3. V was pared by 6 bases and J by 0 bases, with 9 bases of the junction left unmatched. The CDR3 region has the DNA TGTGCCAGCAGCCCTCGGGGGGAGGGTAGCACAGATACGCAGTATTTT. Translating gives CASSPRGEGSTDTQYF.

The chain carries TRBV10-1 and TRBJ1-1; no definite D call. Trimming took off 6 bases at V and 5 bases at J, with 19 bases between the two ends. The CDR3 totals 15 residues. CDR1 WNHNN and CDR2 SYGVQD come from the germline V gene (reference sequence). DNA of the CDR3: TGCGCCAGCAGCCCCTCGCGGAACCTTAGGACTGAAGCTTTCTTT. Translation gives CASSPSRNLRTEAFF.

The chain is built from TRBV2 and TRBJ2-3; TRBD2 matches at 15 bases. The junction had 18 bases not matched to a gene; V was cut back by 10 bases and J by 4 bases. Germline CDR1 is SNHLY and CDR2 is FYNNEI. The CDR3 spans 19 residues. The CDR3 DNA is TGTGCCATGACTACGGGACTAGCGGGAGGTCAAGAAAGGTCAGATACGCAGTATTTT. Translated, it gives CAMTTGLAGGQERSDTQYF.

The chain employs TRBV15 and TRBJ2-3, with 11 bases identical to TRBD2. V gave up 3 bases and J gave up 4 bases; unmatched junction bases: 6. There are 16 residues in the CDR3. CDR1 and CDR2 from the germline V gene are LNHNV and YYDKDF (reference sequence). The CDR3 nucleotides are TGTGCCACCAGCAGGAGTCTAGCGGGAGGATCAGATACGCAGTATTTT. This encodes CATSRSLAGGSDTQYF.

CDR3 region: CASSSGGVRGELFF. The CDR3 DNA follows: TGTGCCAGCAGCTCTGGAGGGGTTCGGGGGGAGCTGTTTTTT. The rearrangement joins TRBV6-2 or TRBV6-3 to TRBJ2-2; tentatively, D is TRBD2 (6 bases). This CDR3 is built from 14 residues. Trimming removed 6 bases at V and 8 bases at J, with 16 bases between. Germline-derived CDR1 and CDR2 are MNHEY and SVGEGT.